This paragraph reports one TCR beta chain. Its target is not known. The source of the sample is a study of cytomegalovirus exposure and HLA in healthy donors. The overall study: Samples from HLA-typed donors yielded approximately 80 million unique TCRs in an early data release.

Primers: 60 Vbeta forward and 13 Jbeta reverse. This table comes from immunoSEQ multiplex PCR, and its TCRdb copy is limited to in-frame clones, with some not included. The repertoire has about 270,000 clones, approximately 70% of them found once; the top ten carry approximately 2.5%. The CDR3 loop spans 15 amino acids. Germline V lookup: CDR1 MDHEN, CDR2 SYDVKM. V lost 1 base and J lost 7, with 13 bases in between. General study findings and limits: Association of a missense DCLRE1C variant with TCR beta V- and J-gene trimming was reported in a later analysis. In a later analysis, at a false discovery rate of 0.05, fewer than 20,000 TCR beta sequences matched HLA alleles.

The sequenced sample was PBMCs. The chain carries TRBV28 and TRBJ1-4; D ambiguous. This TCR derives from a female donor in good health and CMV-seronegative. CDR3 coding DNA: TGTGCCAGCAGTTTATCCTACGGGAATGGTGAAAAACTGTTTTTT. It codes for CASSLSYGNGEKLFF.